These T cell receptor beta chains were read from a single sample in a study of Ad26.COV2.S vaccination and SARS-CoV-2 variants. Some clones are missing from TCRdb's copy, which holds only in-frame ones; the method was immunoSEQ multiplex PCR. The sample lists hundreds of thousands of clones, about 88% occurring once. Material: peripheral blood, obtained in a trial of Ad26.COV2.S vaccine versus placebo. The receptors here all came from a person between 18 and 65 years old who received the Ad26.COV2.S COVID-19 vaccine or a placebo. Both conserved end residues are part of each CDR3. D genes are given only for firm matches. Some rows have no size entry. The others give once, few or many, or a class for an expanded clone.

V: TRBV5-1
length: 16
J: TRBJ2-1
size: .
D: .
CDR3: CASSLWSTEAYNEQFF
DNA: TGCGCCAGCAGCTTGTGGAGCACAGAAGCCTACAATGAGCAGTTCTTC

V: TRBV3-1/TRBV3-2
length: 15
J: TRBJ1-2
size: .
D: TRBD1
CDR3: CASSDASTGPSGYTF
DNA: TGTGCCAGCAGCGACGCGTCGACAGGGCCCTCGGGCTACACCTTC

V: TRBV7-3
length: 13
J: TRBJ2-7
size: .
D: .
CDR3: CASSLTQFREQYF
DNA: TGTGCCAGCAGCTTAACCCAATTTAGGGAGCAGTACTTC

V: TRBV12-5
length: 13
J: TRBJ1-3
size: once
D: .
CDR3: CASGQGYGNTIYF
DNA: TGTGCTAGTGGTCAAGGGTATGGAAACACCATATATTTT

V: TRBV11-2
length: 11
J: TRBJ2-5
size: .
D: .
CDR3: CASSFQETQYF
DNA: TGTGCCAGCAGCTTTCAAGAGACCCAGTACTTC

V: TRBV15
length: 24
J: TRBJ2-2
size: .
D: TRBD2
CDR3: CATSTRRDTSGRRGLVATTGELFF
DNA: TGTGCCACCAGCACACGTCGGGACACTAGCGGGAGGCGCGGGTTGGTAGCAACGACCGGGGAGCTGTTTTTT

V: TRBV3-1/TRBV3-2
length: 13
J: TRBJ1-2
size: .
D: TRBD1
CDR3: CASSLGQDYGYTF
DNA: TGTGCCAGCAGCCTCGGACAGGACTATGGCTACACCTTC

V: TRBV19
length: 12
J: TRBJ2-5
size: .
D: .
CDR3: CASSIGAETQYF
DNA: TGTGCCAGTAGTATTGGCGCGGAGACCCAGTACTTC

V: TRBV28
length: 13
J: TRBJ2-1
size: .
D: TRBD2
CDR3: CASSRLAENEQFF
DNA: TGTGCCAGCAGTAGGCTAGCGGAGAATGAGCAGTTCTTC

V: TRBV6-2/TRBV6-3
length: 16
J: TRBJ2-4
size: once
D: .
CDR3: CASSPPRGDTRFQKYF
DNA: TGTGCCAGCAGTCCCCCGAGGGGGGACACCCGTTTTCAGAAGTACTTC

V: TRBV6-5
length: 15
J: TRBJ2-6
size: few
D: .
CDR3: CASSTSGSGANVLTF
DNA: TGTGCCAGCAGTACGAGTGGTTCTGGGGCCAACGTCCTGACTTTC

V: TRBV30
length: 15
J: TRBJ1-1
size: .
D: .
CDR3: CAWSVKGAPNTEAFF
DNA: TGTGCCTGGAGTGTAAAGGGTGCCCCGAACACTGAAGCTTTCTTT

V: TRBV10-3
length: 14
J: TRBJ1-1
size: .
D: .
CDR3: CAIRIKARNTEAFF
DNA: TGTGCCATCAGGATAAAGGCAAGAAACACTGAAGCTTTCTTT

V: TRBV6-5
length: 15
J: TRBJ1-2
size: .
D: TRBD1
CDR3: CASSYSTGLDYGYTF
DNA: TGTGCCAGCAGTTACTCGACAGGGTTAGATTATGGCTACACCTTC

V: TRBV7-3
length: 17
J: TRBJ2-1
size: once
D: TRBD2
CDR3: CASSSFGGGPAEVEQFF
DNA: TGTGCCAGCAGCTCGTTTGGCGGGGGGCCCGCTGAGGTTGAGCAGTTCTTC

V: TRBV7-2
length: 14
J: TRBJ2-2
size: .
D: .
CDR3: CASSLRMNTGELFF
DNA: TGTGCCAGCAGTCTGCGGATGAACACCGGGGAGCTGTTTTTT

V: TRBV7-2
length: 13
J: TRBJ1-2
size: .
D: .
CDR3: CASSARQNYGYTF
DNA: TGTGCCAGCAGCGCCAGACAGAACTATGGCTACACCTTC

V: TRBV5-8
length: 15
J: TRBJ1-2
size: .
D: .
CDR3: CASTLRVGTNYGYTF
DNA: TGTGCCAGCACCCTTCGTGTCGGGACTAACTATGGCTACACCTTC

V: TRBV30
length: 17
J: TRBJ2-3
size: .
D: TRBD2
CDR3: CAWSALTSGRAADTQYF
DNA: TGTGCCTGGAGTGCCCTGACTAGCGGGAGAGCGGCAGATACGCAGTATTTT

V: TRBV19
length: 18
J: TRBJ2-5
size: .
D: .
CDR3: CASSWSPQGGGVAETQYF
DNA: TGTGCCAGTAGTTGGAGTCCTCAGGGGGGAGGGGTTGCAGAGACCCAGTACTTC

V: TRBV2
length: 15
J: TRBJ2-1
size: .
D: TRBD2
CDR3: CASSVSGGAYNEQFF
DNA: TGTGCCAGCAGTGTGAGCGGGGGGGCCTACAATGAGCAGTTCTTC

V: TRBV15
length: 16
J: TRBJ2-5
size: .
D: TRBD1
CDR3: CATSGSGTGFRETQYF
DNA: TGTGCCACCAGCGGTTCCGGGACAGGGTTTAGAGAGACCCAGTACTTC

V: TRBV30
length: 15
J: TRBJ2-2
size: .
D: .
CDR3: CAWSVRRANTGELFF
DNA: TGTGCCTGGAGTGTACGGCGGGCGAACACCGGGGAGCTGTTTTTT

V: TRBV24-1
length: 14
J: TRBJ1-1
size: .
D: .
CDR3: CATSDLTGNTEAFF
DNA: TGTGCCACCAGTGATTTAACCGGTAACACTGAAGCTTTCTTT

V: TRBV9
length: 16
J: TRBJ2-3
size: .
D: TRBD2
CDR3: CASNLSGGRGTDTQYF
DNA: TGTGCCAGCAATTTATCCGGCGGGAGGGGCACAGATACGCAGTATTTT

V: TRBV6-4
length: 14
J: TRBJ2-3
size: .
D: TRBD2
CDR3: CASSASGSTDTQYF
DNA: TGTGCCAGCAGTGCTAGCGGGAGCACAGATACGCAGTATTTT

V: TRBV5-5
length: 16
J: TRBJ1-3
size: .
D: .
CDR3: CASSLAGGSSGNTIYF
DNA: TGTGCCAGCAGCTTGGCCGGTGGGAGCTCTGGAAACACCATATATTTT

V: TRBV3-1/TRBV3-2
length: 17
J: TRBJ2-3
size: .
D: TRBD1
CDR3: CASSGVGQINPTDTQYF
DNA: TGTGCCAGCAGTGGAGTGGGACAGATTAATCCCACAGATACGCAGTATTTT

V: TRBV27
length: 15
J: TRBJ1-6
size: once
D: TRBD1
CDR3: CASTIAGTVGSPLHF
DNA: TGTGCCAGCACTATCGCCGGGACAGTGGGGTCACCCCTCCACTTT

V: TRBV7-9
length: 15
J: TRBJ1-6
size: once
D: .
CDR3: CASSLEFGQNSPLHF
DNA: TGTGCCAGCAGCTTAGAGTTTGGGCAAAATTCACCCCTCCACTTT

V: TRBV18
length: 13
J: TRBJ2-2
size: .
D: .
CDR3: CASSPQGSGELFF
DNA: TGTGCCAGCTCACCACAGGGTAGCGGGGAGCTGTTTTTT

V: TRBV7-8
length: 14
J: TRBJ2-1
size: .
D: .
CDR3: CASSSTDTHNEQFF
DNA: TGTGCCAGCAGCTCGACAGATACTCACAATGAGCAGTTCTTC

V: TRBV7-3
length: 14
J: TRBJ2-7
size: .
D: TRBD2
CDR3: CASSLRASGYEQYF
DNA: TGTGCCAGCAGCTTAAGGGCTAGCGGTTACGAGCAGTACTTC

V: TRBV5-1
length: 15
J: TRBJ2-2
size: .
D: TRBD1
CDR3: CASSLGQGNTGELFF
DNA: TGCGCCAGCAGCTTGGGACAGGGGAACACCGGGGAGCTGTTTTTT

V: TRBV3-1/TRBV3-2
length: 17
J: TRBJ2-3
size: once
D: .
CDR3: CASSQDFMEGGTDTQYF
DNA: TGTGCCAGCAGCCAAGATTTTATGGAGGGGGGTACAGATACGCAGTATTTT

V: TRBV7-9
length: 14
J: TRBJ2-5
size: .
D: .
CDR3: CASSFTGREETQYF
DNA: TGTGCCAGCAGCTTTACGGGCCGGGAAGAGACCCAGTACTTC

V: TRBV7-3
length: 19
J: TRBJ1-2
size: few
D: .
CDR3: CASSGTRGVNSNLPYGYTF
DNA: TGTGCCAGCAGCGGAACCAGAGGGGTAAACAGCAATCTCCCCTATGGCTACACCTTC

V: TRBV5-1
length: 13
J: TRBJ1-3
size: .
D: .
CDR3: CASSPLTGNTIYF
DNA: TGCGCCAGCAGCCCTCTCACGGGAAACACCATATATTTT

V: TRBV7-3
length: 17
J: TRBJ1-5
size: .
D: TRBD1
CDR3: CASSNGQGPLGNQPQHF
DNA: TGTGCCAGCAGCAATGGACAGGGCCCGTTGGGCAATCAGCCCCAGCATTTT

V: TRBV7-3
length: 12
J: TRBJ1-1
size: .
D: .
CDR3: CASSLTGGEAFF
DNA: TGTGCCAGCAGCTTAACCGGGGGTGAAGCTTTCTTT

V: TRBV19
length: 11
J: TRBJ2-1
size: .
D: .
CDR3: CASSIHNEQFF
DNA: TGTGCCAGTAGTATCCACAATGAGCAGTTCTTC

V: TRBV11-3
length: 18
J: TRBJ2-1
size: .
D: TRBD2
CDR3: CASSLDLASGAPRNEQFF
DNA: TGTGCCAGCAGCTTAGATCTGGCTAGCGGTGCTCCTAGGAATGAGCAGTTCTTC

V: TRBV21-1
length: 11
J: TRBJ1-2
size: .
D: .
CDR3: CASRLGGGYTF
DNA: TGTGCCAGCAGGCTTGGGGGTGGCTACACCTTC

V: TRBV9
length: 14
J: TRBJ1-3
size: .
D: .
CDR3: CASAIGRDGNTIYF
DNA: TGTGCCAGCGCCATCGGTCGCGACGGAAACACCATATATTTT

V: TRBV6-5
length: 15
J: TRBJ2-7
size: .
D: TRBD1
CDR3: CASSPSGQGSYEQYF
DNA: TGTGCCAGCAGCCCGTCGGGACAGGGGTCCTACGAGCAGTACTTC

V: TRBV10-3
length: 13
J: TRBJ2-1
size: once
D: TRBD2
CDR3: CAIRGRARNEQFF
DNA: TGTGCCATTCGTGGGAGGGCGAGGAATGAGCAGTTCTTC

V: TRBV28
length: 14
J: TRBJ2-1
size: .
D: .
CDR3: CASSTGGAYNEQFF
DNA: TGTGCCAGCAGCACAGGGGGGGCGTACAATGAGCAGTTCTTC

V: TRBV28
length: 13
J: TRBJ2-3
size: .
D: .
CDR3: CASSSTGMDTQYF
DNA: TGTGCCAGCAGTTCTACAGGGATGGATACGCAGTATTTT